This T cell receptor (beta chain) was profiled in a study of CD8 T cells in ankylosing spondylitis. General study findings and limits: Existing reports had already noted some motif variants in reactive arthritis synovial fluid and blood. Blood from ankylosing spondylitis patients appeared to carry a characteristic roughly 8-variant TCR beta motif.

As the method for making TCR beta libraries, quantitative 5'-RACE with molecular barcodes was used. TCRdb reanalysed the 5' RACE reads using MiXCR and keeps one entry per CDR3 protein. The profile shows about 42,000 distinct CDR3 sequences, roughly 2.6% of them singletons. This clonotype was counted at least ten times. Its antigen remains unknown. The sequence was obtained from a male donor with ankylosing spondylitis or in good health (not recorded which). Material for sequencing was blood, either unsorted or a sorted T cell fraction (not recorded which).

The CDR3 spells CASSVGDTVSYEQYF. In DNA form, the CDR3 reads TGTGCCAGCAGCGTAGGCGACACAGTTTCCTACGAGCAGTACTTC. The chain employs TRBV9 and TRBJ2-7; D gene uncertain. Trimming took 0 bases from V and 1 from J, leaving 11 bases between them. CDR1 SGDLS and CDR2 YYNGEE come from the germline V gene. The CDR3 is 15 residues long.